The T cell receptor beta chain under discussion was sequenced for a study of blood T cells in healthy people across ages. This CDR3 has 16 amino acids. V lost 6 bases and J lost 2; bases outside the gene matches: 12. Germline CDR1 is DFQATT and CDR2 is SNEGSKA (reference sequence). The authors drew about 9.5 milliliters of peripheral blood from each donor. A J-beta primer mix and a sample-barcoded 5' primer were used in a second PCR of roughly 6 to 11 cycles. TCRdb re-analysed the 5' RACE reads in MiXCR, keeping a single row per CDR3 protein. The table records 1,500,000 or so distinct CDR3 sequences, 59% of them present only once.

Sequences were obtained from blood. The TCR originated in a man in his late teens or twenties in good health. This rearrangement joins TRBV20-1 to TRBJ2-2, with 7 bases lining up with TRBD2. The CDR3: CSAPLGTGLNTGELFF. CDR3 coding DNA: TGCAGTGCCCCTTTAGGAACGGGACTAAACACCGGGGAGCTGTTTTTT.